The 27 T cell receptor beta chains below come from one sample, sequenced in a study of response to subunit inactivated influenza vaccine. Using its own MiXCR run on the RT-PCR reads, TCRdb lists one record per CDR3 protein. The table records under 800,000 distinct CDR3 sequences, approximately 15% of them present only once. The input for sequencing was PBMCs from blood, taken around two weeks before vaccination. These receptor sequences come from a man aged 45-60 years who received an inactivated influenza vaccine.

This clonotype was detected only a few times. The V call is TRBV6-5, the J call TRBJ2-1; D perhaps matches TRBD2 (6 bases). Germline values: CDR1 MNHEY, CDR2 SVGAGI. The length of the CDR3 is 16 residues. V lost 2 bases to trimming and J lost 4 bases, with 15 bases between them. The CDR3 DNA is TGTGCCAGCAGTTACATCGCCGGGAGCGGATACAATGAGCAGTTCTTC. Translation gives CASSYIAGSGYNEQFF.

This clonotype was picked up a small number of times. V gene TRBV7-2 combines with J gene TRBJ2-2; TRBD1 matches at 9 bases. Trimming removed 3 bases from V and 4 bases from J; junction bases left unmatched: 3. Germline V CDR1 and CDR2: SGHTA, FQGNSA. The length of the CDR3 is 15 residues. CDR3 DNA sequence: TGTGCCAGCAGCTTTGGACAGGGGATCACCGGGGAGCTGTTTTTT. The encoded protein is CASSFGQGITGELFF.

This clonotype was observed a handful of times. V gene TRBV5-5 combines with J gene TRBJ2-4; D is possibly TRBD2 (6 bases). The germline gives CDR1 SGHKS, CDR2 YYEKEE (reference sequence). The ends were cut back, 4 bases at V and 8 bases at J, with 19 bases in the middle. The CDR3 is 15 residues long. The CDR3 coding sequence is TGTGCCAGCAGCCAAGGGACCCGGAGGGAGGACATTCAGTACTTC. This gives the protein CASSQGTRREDIQYF.

The rearrangement uses TRBV20-1 and TRBJ2-7; D is unresolved. The ends were cut back, 6 bases at V and 3 bases at J, with 15 bases in the middle. CDR3 length: 13 amino acids. The germline CDR1 and CDR2 sequences are DFQATT and SNEGSKA (reference sequence). The CDR3: CSARKFAYYEQYF. As DNA, the CDR3 is TGCAGTGCGAGAAAATTCGCCTACTACGAGCAGTACTTC.

There are a few counts of this clonotype. The chain employs TRBV11-2 and TRBJ2-7, with 7 bases lining up with TRBD1. J was trimmed by 4 bases and V by 0 bases; bases with no gene match: 3. The CDR3 spans 14 residues. Germline assignment: CDR1 SGHAT and CDR2 FQNNGV. The CDR3 coding sequence is TGTGCCAGCAGCTTAGAGACAGGGATATACGAGCAGTACTTC. Its translation is CASSLETGIYEQYF.

This clonotype was seen repeatedly, ten times or more. This rearrangement joins TRBV15 to TRBJ1-4; D remains ambiguous. Germline CDR1 reads LNHNV; CDR2 reads YYDKDF (reference sequence). Between the trimmed V and J ends, which lost 0 bases and 0 bases, there was a span of 8 bases. The CDR3 is made up of 16 amino acids. CDR3 residues: CATSRDPTATNEKLFF. DNA of the CDR3: TGTGCCACCAGCAGAGATCCTACAGCAACTAATGAAAAACTGTTTTTT.

This clonotype was recorded at least ten times. The chain joins TRBV12-3 or TRBV12-4 to TRBJ1-3, with TRBD1 identical over 8 bases. The V segment lost 6 bases and the J segment 2 bases; nucleotides outside the gene matches: 12. This CDR3 is built from 17 residues. The CDR3 coding sequence is TGTGCCAGCAGACGACAGGGGCTAACTCCCACTGGAAACACCATATATTTT. Protein: CASRRQGLTPTGNTIYF.

This clonotype was detected only a few times. The chain carries TRBV10-3 and TRBJ2-1, with TRBD1 as a possible D gene (6 bases). The CDR3 length is 13 residues. Germline V gene data show CDR1 as ENHRY and CDR2 as SYGVKD. The V gene lost 7 bases and the J gene lost 5 bases, with 12 bases spanning the gap. CDR3 protein: CAIIRDTDNEQFF. Here the CDR3 DNA reads TGTGCCATCATTCGGGACACGGACAATGAGCAGTTCTTC.

A word on this clonotype: A much larger clone differs by one base, so this may be a read error. Here the CDR3 DNA reads TGTGCCAGCAGTTACTCGATCCGAGACCTTCGCTACAGTGAGCAGTTCTTC. Translation: CASSYSIRDLRYSEQFF. V usage is TRBV6-2 or TRBV6-3 and J usage is TRBJ2-1; D is ambiguous. CDR3 length: 17 residues. Germline CDR1 and CDR2: MNHEY and SVGEGT.

Written as DNA, the CDR3 is TGCGCCAGCAGCTTGGGGGTAGGAGGAAACTATGGCTACACCTTC. The encoded protein is CASSLGVGGNYGYTF. V is TRBV5-1 and J is TRBJ1-2; no clear D gene. Germline CDR1 is SGHRS and CDR2 is YFSETQ. CDR3 size: 15 residues. V gave up 0 bases and J gave up 2 bases, with 11 bases separating them.

This sequence joins TRBV6-1 and TRBJ1-4; D not certain. V was shortened by 2 bases and J by 3 bases, with 13 bases between the two germline ends. This CDR3 region has 16 residues. Germline V gene data show CDR1 as MNHNS and CDR2 as SASEGT. DNA of the CDR3: TGTGCCAGCAGTGAATGGGTGGGCGGACCTAATGAAAAACTGTTTTTT. It yields the protein CASSEWVGGPNEKLFF.

V and J are TRBV20-1 and TRBJ2-1; TRBD2 is a possible D gene (7 bases). This CDR3 has 15 amino acids. V shed 0 bases and J shed 9 bases, with 18 bases lying between them. Per the germline V gene, CDR1 is DFQATT and CDR2 is SNEGSKA (reference sequence). CDR3 nucleotides: TGCAGTGCTAGAGATCCCGGAGGGGGGGCTGGTGAGCAGTTCTTC. Its translation: CSARDPGGGAGEQFF.

There are a few counts of this clonotype. This chain connects TRBV28 to TRBJ1-5, with unresolved D. The CDR3 consists of 14 residues. From germline, CDR1 is MDHEN and CDR2 SYDVKM. V lost 6 bases, J lost 4 bases, and 13 bases lay in between. The DNA for the CDR3 is TGTGCCAGCAGGGCAGAGCTAAGGAATCAGCCCCAGCATTTT. Translation: CASRAELRNQPQHF.

The rearrangement links TRBV5-4 to TRBJ2-1, with D tentatively TRBD1 (6 bases). The ends were cut back, 6 bases at V and 3 bases at J, with 16 bases in the middle. CDR3 length equals 15 residues. Germline values: CDR1 SGHNT, CDR2 YYREEE (reference sequence). The CDR3 sequence: CASTLPGQDYNEQFF. In nucleotides, the CDR3 is TGTGCCAGCACCCTTCCGGGACAAGACTACAATGAGCAGTTCTTC.

V is TRBV7-2 and J is TRBJ1-1, with 8 bases lining up with TRBD1. V dropped 10 bases and J dropped 2; count of bases not matched to a gene: 9. The CDR3 contains 14 residues. Germline V gives CDR1 SGHTA, CDR2 FQGNSA. The CDR3 nucleotides read TGTGCCACCGAAAGGGCAGGGGGCAACACTGAAGCTTTCTTT. It is translated as CATERAGGNTEAFF.

The gene calls are TRBV27 and TRBJ1-4; tentative D call: TRBD1 (5 bases). Trimming took off 5 bases at V and 3 bases at J, with 10 bases between the two ends. Germline loops: CDR1 MNHEY, CDR2 SMNVEV (reference sequence). The CDR3 runs 14 residues. In DNA, the CDR3 is TGTGCCAGCAGTGGTGGGGCGGCTAATGAAAAACTGTTTTTT. Its translation: CASSGGAANEKLFF.

This clonotype has more than one count but fewer than ten. V is TRBV2 and J is TRBJ1-4, with 8 bases fitting TRBD1. V shed 10 bases, J shed 4 bases, and the junction held 11 bases outside the gene matches. CDR1 is SNHLY and CDR2 is FYNNEI in the germline V gene. The length of the CDR3 is 15 residues. The DNA for the CDR3 is TGTGCCATCCTGGACAGGGAGCGTAATAATGAAAAACTGTTTTTT. This codes for CAILDRERNNEKLFF.

This clonotype was seen a few times. CDR3 loop: CAWNRANEQFF. The CDR3 DNA reads as TGTGCCTGGAATAGGGCTAATGAGCAGTTCTTC. The chain carries TRBV30 and TRBJ2-1; D unclear. The CDR3 contains 11 residues. The germline gives CDR1 GTSNPN, CDR2 SVGIG (reference sequence). Trimming pared 4 bases from V and 7 bases from J, leaving 8 bases between.

This clonotype was counted a few times. The chain uses TRBV20-1 and TRBJ2-3; D might be TRBD1 or TRBD2, each matching 6 bases. The CDR3 is 14 residues long. V lost 2 bases, J lost 3 bases, and 12 bases lay in between. The germline V gene encodes CDR1 DFQATT and CDR2 SNEGSKA (reference sequence). The CDR3 spells CSARLGGRTDTQYF. CDR3 nucleotides: TGCAGTGCTAGATTGGGGGGCAGGACAGATACGCAGTATTTT.

This clonotype was counted a single time. This sequence joins TRBV19 and TRBJ1-4; D gene unclear. The V end lost 1 base, the J end lost 7 bases, and 7 bases lay between the germline ends. The CDR3 loop spans 13 amino acids. From germline, CDR1 is LNHDA and CDR2 SQIVND (reference sequence). The CDR3 nucleotides are TGTGCCAGTAGTATAGGTGCGGGTGAAAAACTGTTTTTT. Its protein product is CASSIGAGEKLFF. Full variable domain (rest looked up from reference TRBV19 and TRBJ1-4): DGGITQSPKYLFRKEGQNVTLSCEQNLNHDAMYWYRQDPGQGLRLIYYSQIVNDFQKGDIAEGYSVSREKKESFPLTVTSAQKNPTAFYLCASSIGAGEKLFFGSGTQLSVL.

This clonotype has ten or more counts. The V call is TRBV5-1, the J call TRBJ1-2, with 7 nucleotides matching TRBD1. The CDR3 sequence is 13 residues long. CDR1 is SGHRS and CDR2 is YFSETQ in the germline V gene. The J segment lost 3 bases and the V segment lost 4 bases, leaving 3 bases of the junction unmatched. The CDR3 DNA is TGCGCCAGCAGCATAACAGGGGACTATGGCTACACCTTC. Amino acids: CASSITGDYGYTF.

The chain couples TRBV4-3 to TRBJ2-1, with 9 bases lining up with TRBD2. CDR3 length equals 16 residues. Per germline, CDR1 LGHNA and CDR2 YSLEER. Losses at the gene ends were 4 bases for V and 6 bases for J; bases not matched to a gene: 10. CDR3 DNA sequence: TGCGCCAGCAGCCGAGCTAGCGGGGACCCTTTCAATGAGCAGTTCTTC. This gives the protein CASSRASGDPFNEQFF.

This clonotype showed up just once. The chain has TRBV7-8 and TRBJ2-7; a possible D gene is TRBD2 (5 bases). With 5 bases removed from V and 5 bases from J, the gap between germline ends came to 19 bases. Germline V gene lookup returns CDR1 SGHVS and CDR2 FQNEAQ. The CDR3 has 15 residues. The CDR3 sequence: CASSRGSEAVDEQYF. The DNA of the CDR3 is TGTGCCAGCAGCCGGGGATCGGAGGCTGTGGACGAGCAGTACTTC.

This clonotype was detected only a few times. The chain combines TRBV4-3 with TRBJ1-1; TRBD1 agrees at 8 bases. With 3 bases clipped from V and 4 bases from J, the junction kept 10 bases outside the gene matches. Germline V CDR1 and CDR2: LGHNA, YSLEER. The CDR3 runs 16 residues. The CDR3 DNA follows: TGCGCCAGCAGCCACGATCCCACCAGGGGGCTCACTGAAGCTTTCTTT. Its protein is CASSHDPTRGLTEAFF.

This clonotype has a handful of counts. CDR3 in amino acids: CASAQSGANVLTF. CDR3 DNA: TGTGCCAGCGCCCAGTCTGGGGCCAACGTCCTGACTTTC. V and J are TRBV12-3 or TRBV12-4 and TRBJ2-6; no clear D gene. V gave up 8 bases and J gave up 1 base, with 6 bases separating them. CDR3 length equals 13 residues.

V and J are TRBV9 and TRBJ1-1, with D possibly TRBD1 on 6 matching bases. V was shortened by 6 bases and J by 0 bases, with 15 bases between the two germline ends. The CDR3 extends over 15 amino acids. Germline CDR1 SGDLS, CDR2 YYNGEE. The CDR3 nucleotides read TGTGCCAGCAACGAGGGGGAGGGGATGAACACTGAAGCTTTCTTT. Its translation is CASNEGEGMNTEAFF.

The table lists this clonotype with a few counts. The chain joins TRBV15 to TRBJ2-1; tentative D call: TRBD1 (6 bases). This CDR3 is built from 15 residues. Germline loops: CDR1 LNHNV, CDR2 YYDKDF (reference sequence). V was cut by 4 bases and J by 9 bases, with 19 bases left in between. CDR3 nucleotide sequence: TGTGCCACCAGCACCCAGGGGCGACTGGTAGGTGAGCAGTTCTTC. Protein product: CATSTQGRLVGEQFF.